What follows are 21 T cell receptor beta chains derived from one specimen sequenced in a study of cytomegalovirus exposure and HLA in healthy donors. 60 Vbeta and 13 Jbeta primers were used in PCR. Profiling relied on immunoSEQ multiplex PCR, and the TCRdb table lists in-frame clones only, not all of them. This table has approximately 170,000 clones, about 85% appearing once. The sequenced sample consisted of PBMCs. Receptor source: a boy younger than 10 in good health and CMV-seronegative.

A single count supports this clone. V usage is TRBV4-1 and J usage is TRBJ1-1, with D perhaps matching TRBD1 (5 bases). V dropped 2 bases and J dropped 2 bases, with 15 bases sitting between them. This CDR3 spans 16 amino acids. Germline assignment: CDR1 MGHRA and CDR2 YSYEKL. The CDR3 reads CASSQSGPTENTEAFF. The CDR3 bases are TGCGCCAGCAGCCAATCAGGGCCGACAGAAAACACTGAAGCTTTCTTT.

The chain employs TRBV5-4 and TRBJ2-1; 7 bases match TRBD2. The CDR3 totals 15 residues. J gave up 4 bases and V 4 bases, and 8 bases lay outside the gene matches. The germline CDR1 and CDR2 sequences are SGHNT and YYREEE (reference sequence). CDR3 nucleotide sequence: TGTGCCAGCAGCGCATCTAGCGGAACTTACAATGAGCAGTTCTTC. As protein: CASSASSGTYNEQFF.

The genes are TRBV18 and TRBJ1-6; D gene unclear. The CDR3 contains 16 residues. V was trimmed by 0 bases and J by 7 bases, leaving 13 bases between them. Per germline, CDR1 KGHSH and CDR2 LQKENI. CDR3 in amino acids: CASSPPQERANSPLHF. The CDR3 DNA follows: TGTGCCAGCTCACCACCACAAGAGAGAGCGAATTCACCCCTCCACTTT.

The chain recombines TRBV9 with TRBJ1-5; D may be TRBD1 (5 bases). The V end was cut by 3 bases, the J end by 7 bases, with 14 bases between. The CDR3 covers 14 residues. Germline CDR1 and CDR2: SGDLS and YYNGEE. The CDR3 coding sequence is TGTGCCAGCAGCGCCCTGGACAACCTCCAGCCCCAGCATTTT. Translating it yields CASSALDNLQPQHF.

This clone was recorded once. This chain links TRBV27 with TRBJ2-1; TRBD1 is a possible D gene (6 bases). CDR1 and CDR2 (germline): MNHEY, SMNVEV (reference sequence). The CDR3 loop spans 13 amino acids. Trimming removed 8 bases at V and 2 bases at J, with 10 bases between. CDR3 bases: TGTGCCAGCGGCAGGGACACCTACAATGAGCAGTTCTTC. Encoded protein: CASGRDTYNEQFF.

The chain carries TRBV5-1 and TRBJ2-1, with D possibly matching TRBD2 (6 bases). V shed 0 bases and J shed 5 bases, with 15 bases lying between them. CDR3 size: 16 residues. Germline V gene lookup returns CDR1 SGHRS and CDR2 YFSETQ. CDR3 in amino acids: CASSLEVGSSDNEQFF. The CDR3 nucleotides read TGCGCCAGCAGCTTGGAGGTCGGGAGTTCCGACAATGAGCAGTTCTTC.

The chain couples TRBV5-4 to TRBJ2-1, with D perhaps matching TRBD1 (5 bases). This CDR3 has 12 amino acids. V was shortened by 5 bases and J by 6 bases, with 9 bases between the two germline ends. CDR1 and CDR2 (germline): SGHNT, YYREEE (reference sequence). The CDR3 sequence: CASRNRTNEQFF. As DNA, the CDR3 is TGTGCCAGCAGAAACAGGACCAATGAGCAGTTCTTC.

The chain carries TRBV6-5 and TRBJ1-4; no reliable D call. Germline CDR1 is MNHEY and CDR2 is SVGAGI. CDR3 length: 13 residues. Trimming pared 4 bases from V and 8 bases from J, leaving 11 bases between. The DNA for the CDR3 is TGTGCCAGCAGTTCGAGACACAGAGAAAAACTGTTTTTT. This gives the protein CASSSRHREKLFF.

The CDR3 here is CAISEGGNQPQHF. The CDR3 DNA reads TGTGCCATCAGTGAGGGGGGGAATCAGCCCCAGCATTTT. This chain connects TRBV10-3 to TRBJ1-5; tentatively, D is TRBD1 (5 bases). The CDR3 is 13 residues long. The V end lost 2 bases, the J end lost 4 bases, and 6 bases lay between the germline ends. The V gene's germline CDR1 is ENHRY and CDR2 SYGVKD.

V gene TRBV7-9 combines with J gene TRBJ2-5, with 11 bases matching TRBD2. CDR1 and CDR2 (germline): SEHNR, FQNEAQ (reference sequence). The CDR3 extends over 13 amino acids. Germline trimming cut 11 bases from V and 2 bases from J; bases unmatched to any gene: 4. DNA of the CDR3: TGTGCCGGTGGACTAGCGGGTCAAGAGACCCAGTACTTC. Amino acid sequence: CAGGLAGQETQYF.

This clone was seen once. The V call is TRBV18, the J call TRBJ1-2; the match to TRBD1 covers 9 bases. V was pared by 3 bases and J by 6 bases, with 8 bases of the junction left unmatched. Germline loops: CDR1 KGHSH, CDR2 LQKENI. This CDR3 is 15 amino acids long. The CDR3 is CASSPTSGTGNGYTF. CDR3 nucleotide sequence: TGTGCCAGCTCACCTACCTCCGGGACAGGGAATGGCTACACCTTC.

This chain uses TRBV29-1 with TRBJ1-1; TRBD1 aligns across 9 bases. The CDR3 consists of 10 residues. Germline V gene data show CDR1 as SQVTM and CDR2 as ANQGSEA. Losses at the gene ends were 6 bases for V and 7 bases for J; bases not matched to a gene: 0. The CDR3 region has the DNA TGCAGCGTGGGACAGGGTGAAGCTTTCTTT. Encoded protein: CSVGQGEAFF.

The CDR3: CASSDGSMNTEAFF. CDR3 nucleotides: TGTGCCAGCAGTGACGGGAGTATGAACACTGAAGCTTTCTTT. The chain uses TRBV2 and TRBJ1-1; unclear D gene. The CDR3 runs 14 residues. Germline CDR1 reads SNHLY; CDR2 reads FYNNEI. V shed 3 bases and J shed 0 bases, with 8 bases lying between them.

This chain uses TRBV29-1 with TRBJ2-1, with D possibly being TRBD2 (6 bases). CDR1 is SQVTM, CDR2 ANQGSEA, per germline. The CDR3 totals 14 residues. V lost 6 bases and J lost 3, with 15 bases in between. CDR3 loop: CSVLYRDFYNEQFF. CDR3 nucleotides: TGCAGCGTGCTTTATCGGGACTTCTACAATGAGCAGTTCTTC.

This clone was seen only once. This CDR3 reads CSGGSGVTEAFF. CDR3 DNA sequence: TGCAGCGGGGGCAGCGGGGTCACTGAAGCTTTCTTT. The gene calls are TRBV29-1 and TRBJ1-1, with D possibly TRBD1 on 5 matching bases. The germline CDR1 and CDR2 sequences are SQVTM and ANQGSEA. CDR3 length equals 12 residues. V shed 7 bases and J shed 4 bases, with 13 bases lying between them. The entire variable domain, with the rest obtained from reference TRBV29-1 and TRBJ1-1, is as follows: SAVISQKPSRDICQRGTSLTIQCQVDSQVTMMFWYRQQPGQSLTLIATANQGSEATYESGFVIDKFPISRPNLTFSTLTVSNMSPEDSSIYLCSGGSGVTEAFFGQGTRLTVV.

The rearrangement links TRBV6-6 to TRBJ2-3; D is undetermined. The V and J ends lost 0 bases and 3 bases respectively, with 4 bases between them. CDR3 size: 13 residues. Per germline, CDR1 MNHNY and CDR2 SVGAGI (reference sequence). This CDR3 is CASSYSVTDTQYF. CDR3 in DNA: TGTGCCAGCAGTTACTCTGTAACAGATACGCAGTATTTT.

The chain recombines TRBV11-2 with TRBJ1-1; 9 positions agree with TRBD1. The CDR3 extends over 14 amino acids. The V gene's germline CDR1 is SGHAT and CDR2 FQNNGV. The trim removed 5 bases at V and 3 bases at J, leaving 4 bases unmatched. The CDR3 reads CASSPRDRDTEAFF. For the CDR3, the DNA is TGTGCCAGCAGCCCCCGGGACAGGGACACTGAAGCTTTCTTT.

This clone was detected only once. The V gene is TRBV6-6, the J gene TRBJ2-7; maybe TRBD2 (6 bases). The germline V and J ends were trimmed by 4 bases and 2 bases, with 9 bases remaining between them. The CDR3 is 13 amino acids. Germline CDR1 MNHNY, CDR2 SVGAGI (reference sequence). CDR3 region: CASSFRGTYEQYV. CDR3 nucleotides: TGTGCCAGCAGTTTCCGCGGGACCTACGAGCAGTACGTC.

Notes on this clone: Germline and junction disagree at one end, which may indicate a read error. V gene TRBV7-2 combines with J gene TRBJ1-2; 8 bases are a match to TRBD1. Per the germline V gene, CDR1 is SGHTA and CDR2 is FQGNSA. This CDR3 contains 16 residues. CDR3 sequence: CASSLASGGEGYGYTF. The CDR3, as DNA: TGTGCCAGCAGTTTAGCCTCAGGGGGCGAAGGCTATGGCTACACCTTC.

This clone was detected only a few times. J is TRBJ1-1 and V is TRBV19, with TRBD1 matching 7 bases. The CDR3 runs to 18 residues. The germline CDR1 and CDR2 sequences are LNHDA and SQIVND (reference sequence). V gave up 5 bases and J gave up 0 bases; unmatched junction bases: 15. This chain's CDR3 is CASSPDRDSFFMNTEAFF. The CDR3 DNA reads TGTGCCAGTAGTCCGGACCGGGACAGCTTTTTTATGAACACTGAAGCTTTCTTT.

CDR3 nucleotide sequence: TGTGCTAGTGGTCAGAGGGGGCTAGCGGGACAAACCGGGGAGCTGTTTTTT. Translated, it gives CASGQRGLAGQTGELFF. The gene calls are TRBV12-5 and TRBJ2-2; 9 nucleotides match TRBD2. The V segment lost 5 bases and the J segment 5 bases; nucleotides outside the gene matches: 12. This CDR3 is 17 amino acids long. Per germline, CDR1 LGHNT and CDR2 FRNRAP.